The rows below give T cell receptor beta chains drawn from one sample of a study of shared clonotypes between healthy human individuals. Sequencing used immunoSEQ multiplex PCR; TCRdb keeps in-frame clones, though not all of them. The sample yields millions of clones, over 85% seen once. The sequencing sample was made of naive CD4+ T cells sorted from blood. These receptors all stem from a young man in good health. The CDR3 runs from the conserved cysteine through the conserved F or W. The order of the fields is D gene, J gene, V gene, clone size, CDR3 protein, CDR3 DNA. D genes are given only for firm matches. Clone size is given for some rows only: seen once, a few or many times, or a class if the clone is expanded.

NA	TRBJ2-7	TRBV2	NA	CASSESGSPVGEQYF	TGTGCCAGCAGTGAAAGCGGAAGCCCTGTGGGAGAGCAGTACTTC
NA	TRBJ1-4	TRBV30	NA	CAWSPQGPEKLFF	TGTGCCTGGAGTCCTCAGGGCCCAGAAAAACTGTTTTTT
NA	TRBJ1-3	TRBV20-1	NA	CSANFGNTIYF	TGCAGTGCTAACTTCGGAAACACCATATATTTT
NA	TRBJ1-3	TRBV5-1	NA	CASGRGLGSGNTIYF	TGCGCCAGTGGACGGGGACTTGGCTCTGGAAACACCATATATTTT
NA	TRBJ1-2	TRBV18	once	CASSPPGGAYGYTF	TGTGCCAGCTCACCACCGGGGGGGGCCTATGGCTACACCTTC
TRBD2	TRBJ2-1	TRBV4-1	NA	CASSQDLAGGHNEQFF	TGCGCCAGCAGCCAGGATCTAGCGGGCGGCCACAATGAGCAGTTCTTC
NA	TRBJ1-2	TRBV30	NA	CAWAGGGYTF	TGTGCCTGGGCCGGGGGTGGCTACACCTTC
TRBD1	TRBJ2-1	TRBV7-6	NA	CASSPGTGGSYNEQFF	TGTGCCAGCAGCCCTGGGACAGGGGGCTCCTACAATGAGCAGTTCTTC
NA	TRBJ1-6	TRBV18	NA	CASSRADNSPLHF	TGTGCCAGCTCACGGGCAGATAATTCACCCCTCCACTTT
NA	TRBJ1-2	TRBV7-2	NA	CASRTWGNGYTF	TGTGCCAGCAGAACGTGGGGAAACGGCTACACCTTC
NA	TRBJ1-2	TRBV15	NA	CATSRDMAENYGYTF	TGTGCCACCAGCAGAGATATGGCAGAGAACTATGGCTACACCTTC
NA	TRBJ1-1	TRBV18	NA	CASSPDFSTEAFF	TGTGCCAGCTCACCGGATTTTTCCACTGAAGCTTTCTTT
NA	TRBJ1-3	TRBV6-5	NA	CASSRRDGNTIYF	TGTGCCAGCAGTCGCCGGGACGGGAACACCATATATTTT
NA	TRBJ1-6	TRBV10-2	NA	CASSGGEIRDSPLHF	TGCGCCAGCAGCGGGGGGGAGATAAGGGATTCACCCCTCCACTTT
NA	TRBJ2-7	TRBV7-9	NA	CASSQKGDEQYF	TGTGCCAGCAGCCAAAAAGGGGACGAGCAGTACTTC
NA	TRBJ2-1	TRBV7-2	NA	CASRPPRRRSNEQFF	TGTGCCAGCAGACCCCCCCGGCGCCGCAGCAATGAGCAGTTCTTC
TRBD2	TRBJ2-2	TRBV9	NA	CASSVRTSGSTGELFF	TGTGCCAGCAGCGTAAGGACTAGCGGGAGCACCGGGGAGCTGTTTTTT
NA	TRBJ2-1	TRBV11-3	NA	CASSRGPYNEQFF	TGTGCCAGCAGCCGAGGTCCCTACAATGAGCAGTTCTTC
TRBD2	TRBJ2-7	TRBV30	NA	CAWTGTTYEQYF	TGTGCCTGGACCGGGACTACCTACGAGCAGTACTTC
TRBD2	TRBJ2-1	TRBV15	NA	CATSRDLSLAGDYNEQFF	TGTGCCACCAGCAGAGATCTCTCCCTAGCGGGGGATTACAATGAGCAGTTCTTC
NA	TRBJ1-3	TRBV18	NA	CASSREPNSGNTIYF	TGTGCCAGCTCACGGGAACCGAACTCTGGAAACACCATATATTTT
TRBD1	TRBJ1-2	TRBV4-1	NA	CASAAGQGWNYGYTF	TGCGCCAGCGCCGCCGGACAGGGGTGGAACTATGGCTACACCTTC
NA	TRBJ1-5	TRBV5-6	NA	CASSLGDRSLQPQHF	TGTGCCAGCAGCTTGGGGGACCGGTCATTACAGCCCCAGCATTTT
NA	TRBJ1-5	TRBV4-3	NA	CASSQGRTGPQHF	TGCGCCAGCAGCCAAGGACGGACGGGGCCCCAGCATTTT
NA	TRBJ2-7	TRBV5-6	NA	CASSSRRGTEQYF	TGTGCCAGCAGCTCCCGACGGGGTACCGAGCAGTACTTC
NA	TRBJ1-2	TRBV28	once	CASSSSQTGIYGYTF	TGTGCCAGCAGTTCCAGTCAAACAGGGATCTATGGCTACACCTTC
TRBD1	TRBJ2-7	TRBV19	NA	CASSLTGSYEQYF	TGTGCCAGTAGTCTGACAGGGTCCTACGAGCAGTACTTC
TRBD2	TRBJ2-2	TRBV5-4	NA	CASSPRTSNTGELFF	TGTGCCAGCAGCCCCCGGACTAGTAACACCGGGGAGCTGTTTTTT
NA	TRBJ2-7	TRBV4-2	NA	CASSQGGLDSQQYF	TGTGCCAGCAGCCAAGGAGGCCTCGACTCCCAGCAGTACTTC
NA	TRBJ1-1	TRBV27	NA	CASSLLGGNRAKAFF	TGTGCCAGCAGTTTATTGGGGGGGAATCGGGCTAAGGCTTTCTTT
NA	TRBJ2-1	TRBV2	NA	CASSELSPYNEQFF	TGTGCCAGCAGTGAACTATCCCCTTACAATGAGCAGTTCTTC
TRBD2	TRBJ2-2	TRBV7-2	NA	CASSPAGTSGTTGELFF	TGTGCCAGCAGCCCAGCGGGGACTAGCGGGACTACCGGGGAGCTGTTTTTT
NA	TRBJ1-4	TRBV28	NA	CASSFEGTNEKLFF	TGTGCCAGCAGTTTCGAGGGGACTAATGAAAAACTGTTTTTT
NA	TRBJ1-1	TRBV10-3	NA	CAIKGEGWTEAFF	TGTGCCATCAAAGGGGAGGGGTGGACTGAAGCTTTCTTT
TRBD1	TRBJ1-2	TRBV6-6	NA	CASSYAIGQGYGYTF	TGTGCCAGCAGTTACGCCATCGGACAGGGCTATGGCTACACCTTC
TRBD1	TRBJ2-7	TRBV19	NA	CARGTGPATNGEQYF	TGTGCCAGGGGGACAGGGCCGGCCACGAATGGCGAGCAGTACTTC
TRBD2	TRBJ2-1	TRBV6-1	NA	CASSLAGGNNEQFF	TGTGCCAGCAGCCTAGCGGGGGGGAACAATGAGCAGTTCTTC
NA	TRBJ2-5	TRBV7-9	NA	CASSLGQISQETQYF	TGTGCCAGCAGCTTAGGACAGATATCTCAAGAGACCCAGTACTTC
TRBD1	TRBJ1-6	TRBV5-4	NA	CASSLSQGASNSPLHF	TGTGCCAGCAGCTTGTCACAGGGGGCGAGTAATTCACCCCTCCACTTT
NA	TRBJ1-5	TRBV10-3	NA	CAISADVSNQPQHF	TGTGCCATCAGTGCAGACGTAAGCAATCAGCCCCAGCATTTT
TRBD2	TRBJ2-3	TRBV6-5	NA	CASSLAGGPTDTQYF	TGTGCCAGCAGCCTAGCGGGAGGGCCAACAGATACGCAGTATTTT
NA	TRBJ2-5	TRBV7-7	NA	CASSPPGASGQETQYF	TGTGCTAGCAGCCCCCCCGGGGCCAGCGGCCAAGAGACCCAGTACTTC
NA	TRBJ2-6	TRBV7-2	NA	CASSFSSGANVLTF	TGTGCCAGCAGCTTTTCCTCTGGGGCCAACGTCCTGACTTTC
TRBD1	TRBJ1-4	TRBV9	NA	CASSGRQGQAGNEKLFF	TGTGCCAGCAGCGGGCGACAGGGGCAAGCCGGTAATGAAAAACTGTTTTTT
TRBD1	TRBJ2-7	TRBV27	once	CASSDLGTGAYEQYF	TGTGCCAGCAGTGACCTCGGGACAGGGGCCTACGAGCAGTACTTC
TRBD1	TRBJ2-5	TRBV5-1	NA	CASNPTGPETQYF	TGCGCCAGCAACCCGACAGGGCCAGAGACCCAGTACTTC
NA	TRBJ2-5	TRBV19	NA	CASSTQETQYF	TGTGCCAGTAGTACCCAAGAGACCCAGTACTTC
NA	TRBJ1-1	TRBV28	few	CASSETGRFEAFF	TGTGCCAGCAGTGAAACGGGACGGTTTGAAGCTTTCTTT
TRBD2	TRBJ2-7	TRBV18	NA	CASSSLAGGEQYF	TGTGCCAGCTCGTCCCTAGCGGGGGGAGAGCAGTACTTC
NA	TRBJ1-4	TRBV2	NA	CASGRPNVEKLFF	TGTGCCTCAGGCAGGCCCAATGTTGAAAAACTGTTTTTT
NA	TRBJ2-3	TRBV7-9	NA	CASSGRDTQYF	TGTGCCAGCAGCGGGAGAGATACGCAGTATTTT
NA	TRBJ1-4	TRBV10-3	few	CAIRDGWDEKLFF	TGTGCCATCAGGGACGGATGGGATGAAAAACTGTTTTTT
NA	TRBJ2-3	TRBV6-9	NA	CATLHPCRTDTQYF	TGTGCCACACTCCATCCGTGCCGCACAGATACGCAGTATTTT
NA	TRBJ2-1	TRBV18	NA	CASSPTLTDEQFF	TGTGCCAGCTCACCAACTCTAACGGATGAGCAGTTCTTC
TRBD1	TRBJ2-3	TRBV6-6	NA	CASRQGAYIRTDTQYF	TGTGCCAGCAGGCAGGGGGCCTACATTCGGACAGATACGCAGTATTTT
NA	TRBJ1-1	TRBV6-5	NA	CASTVKWENTEAFF	TGTGCCAGCACCGTAAAGTGGGAGAACACTGAAGCTTTCTTT
TRBD1	TRBJ2-7	TRBV6-5	NA	CASSSGTGGFHEQYF	TGTGCCAGCAGTTCCGGGACAGGAGGATTCCACGAGCAGTACTTC
NA	TRBJ2-2	TRBV30	NA	CAWSKGRNTGELFF	TGTGCCTGGAGTAAGGGGAGAAACACCGGGGAGCTGTTTTTT
NA	TRBJ2-1	TRBV28	NA	CASSLTTGNYNEQFF	TGTGCCAGCAGTTTAACCACAGGGAATTACAATGAGCAGTTCTTC
TRBD1	TRBJ1-4	TRBV28	NA	CASGQDYSNEKLFF	TGTGCCAGTGGACAGGATTATTCTAATGAAAAACTGTTTTTT